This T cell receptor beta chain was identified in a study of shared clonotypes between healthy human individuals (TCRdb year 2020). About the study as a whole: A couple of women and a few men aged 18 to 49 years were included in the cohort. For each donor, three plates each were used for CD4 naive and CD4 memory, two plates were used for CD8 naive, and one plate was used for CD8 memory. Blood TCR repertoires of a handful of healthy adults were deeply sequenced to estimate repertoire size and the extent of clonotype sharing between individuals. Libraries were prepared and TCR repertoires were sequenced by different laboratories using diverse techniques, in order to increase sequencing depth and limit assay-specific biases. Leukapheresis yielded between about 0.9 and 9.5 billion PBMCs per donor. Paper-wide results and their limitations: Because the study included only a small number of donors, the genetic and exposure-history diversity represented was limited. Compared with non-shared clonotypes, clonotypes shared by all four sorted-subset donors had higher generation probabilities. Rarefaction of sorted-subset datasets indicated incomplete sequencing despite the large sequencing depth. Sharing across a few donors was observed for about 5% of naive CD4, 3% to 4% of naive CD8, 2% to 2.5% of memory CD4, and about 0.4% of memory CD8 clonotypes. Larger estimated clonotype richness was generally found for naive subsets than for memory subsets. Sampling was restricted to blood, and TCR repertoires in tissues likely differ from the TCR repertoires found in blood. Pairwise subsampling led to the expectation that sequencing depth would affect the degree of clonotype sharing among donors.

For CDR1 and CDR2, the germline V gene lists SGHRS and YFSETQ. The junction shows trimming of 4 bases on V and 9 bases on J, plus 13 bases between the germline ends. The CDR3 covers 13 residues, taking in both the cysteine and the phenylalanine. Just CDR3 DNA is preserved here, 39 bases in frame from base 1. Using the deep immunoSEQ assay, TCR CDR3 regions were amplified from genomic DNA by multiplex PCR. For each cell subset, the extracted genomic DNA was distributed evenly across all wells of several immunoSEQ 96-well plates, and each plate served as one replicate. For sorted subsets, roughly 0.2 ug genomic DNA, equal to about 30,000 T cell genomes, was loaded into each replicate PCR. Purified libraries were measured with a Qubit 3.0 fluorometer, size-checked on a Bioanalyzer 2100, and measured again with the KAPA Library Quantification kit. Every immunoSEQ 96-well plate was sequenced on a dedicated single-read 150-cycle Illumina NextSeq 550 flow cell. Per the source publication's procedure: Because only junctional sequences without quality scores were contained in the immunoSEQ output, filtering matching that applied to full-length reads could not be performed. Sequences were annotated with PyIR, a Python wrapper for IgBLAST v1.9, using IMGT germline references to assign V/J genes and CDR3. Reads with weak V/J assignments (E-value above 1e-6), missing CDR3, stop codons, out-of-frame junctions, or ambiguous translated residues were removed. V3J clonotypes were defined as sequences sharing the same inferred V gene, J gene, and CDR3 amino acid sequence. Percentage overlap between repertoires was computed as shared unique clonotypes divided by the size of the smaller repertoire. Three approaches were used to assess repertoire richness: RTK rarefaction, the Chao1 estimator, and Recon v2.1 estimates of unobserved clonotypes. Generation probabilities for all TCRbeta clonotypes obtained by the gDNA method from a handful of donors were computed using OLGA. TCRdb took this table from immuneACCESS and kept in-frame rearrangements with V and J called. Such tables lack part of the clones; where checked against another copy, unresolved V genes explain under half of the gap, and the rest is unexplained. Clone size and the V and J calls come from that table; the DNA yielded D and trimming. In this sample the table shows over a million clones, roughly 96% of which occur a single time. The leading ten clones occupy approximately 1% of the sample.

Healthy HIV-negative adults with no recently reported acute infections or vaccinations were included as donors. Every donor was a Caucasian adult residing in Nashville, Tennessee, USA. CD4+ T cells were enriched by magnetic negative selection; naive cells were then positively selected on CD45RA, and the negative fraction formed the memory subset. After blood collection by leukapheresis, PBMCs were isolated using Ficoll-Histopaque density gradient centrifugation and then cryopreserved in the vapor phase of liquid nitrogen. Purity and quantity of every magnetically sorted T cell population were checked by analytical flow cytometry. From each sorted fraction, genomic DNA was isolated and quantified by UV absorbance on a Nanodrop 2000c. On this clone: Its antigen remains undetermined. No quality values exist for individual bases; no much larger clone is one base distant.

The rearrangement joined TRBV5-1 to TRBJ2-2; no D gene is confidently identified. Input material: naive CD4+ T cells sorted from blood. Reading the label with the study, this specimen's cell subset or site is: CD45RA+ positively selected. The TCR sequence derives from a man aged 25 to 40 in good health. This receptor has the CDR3 CASSPLDGRELFF. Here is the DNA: TGCGCCAGCAGCCCCCTCGATGGTCGGGAGCTGTTTTTT.